Following are 18 T cell receptor beta chains from one sample sequenced in a study of prognosis after radiotherapy for stage I lung cancer. Template was genomic DNA; TCR beta CDR3 amplified in two multiplex PCR rounds. The use of primers specific to each TRBV and TRBJ gene characterized first-round PCR. TCRdb reanalysed the multiplex PCR reads using MiXCR and keeps one entry per CDR3 protein. The sample consists of tens of thousands of distinct CDR3 sequences, approximately 39% of them appearing once. Sequencing was performed on PBMCs, taken before or after stereotactic body radiation therapy (not recorded which). The source of these receptors is a donor at least 50 years old with non-small cell lung cancer.

Ten or more counts support this clonotype. This sequence joins TRBV12-3 or TRBV12-4 and TRBJ2-7; TRBD2 might be the D (5 bases). V shed 3 bases and J shed 7 bases, with 10 bases lying between them. The CDR3 extends over 12 amino acids. CDR3 sequence reads: CASSFPGEEQYF. Here the CDR3 DNA reads TGTGCCAGCAGTTTCCCCGGGGAGGAGCAGTACTTC.

In its sample, this clonotype was seen many times. The chain is built from TRBV19 and TRBJ1-5; 11 bases are a match to TRBD1. The CDR3 loop spans 17 amino acids. In germline, CDR1 is LNHDA, CDR2 SQIVND (reference sequence). V lost 5 bases, J lost 2 bases, and 8 bases stayed unmatched. The CDR3 is CASSLDRGRGGNQPQHF. The CDR3 DNA follows: TGTGCCAGTAGTTTGGACAGGGGGCGGGGGGGCAATCAGCCCCAGCATTTT.

On this clonotype itself: A junction end diverges from the germline sequence, so it may reflect a read error. The gene calls are TRBV2 and TRBJ2-7, with TRBD2 matching 13 bases. Germline values: CDR1 SNHLY, CDR2 FYNNEI. The CDR3 runs to 19 residues. The CDR3 region is CASSGSRLAGGPGSYDQYF. CDR3 nucleotide sequence: TGTGCCAGCAGCGGCTCCCGACTAGCGGGAGGCCCAGGGTCCTACGATCAGTACTTC.

As DNA, the CDR3 is TGCAGTGCTGGAATAATGGGACTAGCGGGAGGCGCCACAGATACGCAGTATTTT. Translation: CSAGIMGLAGGATDTQYF. V usage is TRBV20-1 and J usage is TRBJ2-3; 15 nucleotides align to TRBD2. Per the germline V gene, CDR1 is DFQATT and CDR2 is SNEGSKA (reference sequence). Germline trimming cut 5 bases from V and 2 bases from J; bases unmatched to any gene: 11. The CDR3 is made up of 18 amino acids.

Concerning this clonotype itself: The junction differs from germline at one of its ends, possibly a read error. The V call is TRBV12-3 or TRBV12-4, the J call TRBJ2-2, with a weak D call TRBD2 (5 bases). This CDR3 region has 15 residues. The CDR3 DNA sequence: TGTGCCAGCAGTCTAAGCGTAAGGCCCACCGGGGATCTGTTTTTT. Protein: CASSLSVRPTGDLFF.

This clonotype showed up many times. The V call is TRBV10-3, the J call TRBJ2-7, with D unresolved. The CDR3 consists of 12 residues. The germline V and J ends were trimmed by 0 bases and 6 bases, with 6 bases remaining between them. The germline CDR1 and CDR2 sequences are ENHRY and SYGVKD. The CDR3 is CAISESSGEQYF. The CDR3 DNA reads as TGTGCCATCAGTGAGTCGTCTGGCGAGCAGTACTTC.

In this sample, this clonotype turned up many times. This chain links TRBV28 with TRBJ2-2; D is uncertain. Germline V gene lookup returns CDR1 MDHEN and CDR2 SYDVKM. Trimming stripped 6 bases from V and 6 bases from J, with 11 bases between. The CDR3 spans 13 residues. The DNA of the CDR3 is TGTGCCAGCAGGCTTGGTTTTCCCGGGGAGCTGTTTTTT. Encoded protein: CASRLGFPGELFF.

There are many counts of this clonotype. This chain links TRBV20-1 with TRBJ2-2, with 8 bases aligning to TRBD2. Unmatched junction bases numbered 14, after V lost 1 base and J lost 1 base. The CDR3 runs 19 residues. Germline CDR1 DFQATT, CDR2 SNEGSKA (reference sequence). For the CDR3, the DNA is TGCAGTGCTAGAGGGGGGTGGGAGCGGGAGAGAAGGAACACCGGGGAGCTGTTTTTT. This encodes CSARGGWERERRNTGELFF.

Details on this clonotype: A far larger clone lies a single base away; this is likely a read error. The gene calls are TRBV7-9 and TRBJ2-1; weak D call: TRBD1 (6 bases). Germline V gene data show CDR1 as SEHNR and CDR2 as FQNEAQ (reference sequence). The CDR3 is 14 residues long. Trimming took off 5 bases at V and 4 bases at J, with 12 bases between the two ends. The CDR3 DNA follows: TGTGCCAGCAGCAAACTTCAGGGGTACAATGAGCAGTTCTTC. Amino acid sequence: CASSKLQGYNEQFF.

The rearrangement uses TRBV19 and TRBJ1-2; TRBD1 matches 12 bases. The germline V gene has CDR1 LNHDA and CDR2 SQIVND (reference sequence). This CDR3 spans 16 amino acids. V lost 7 bases, J lost 4 bases, and 10 bases stayed unmatched. The CDR3 loop reads CASNHRDRGLVYGYTF. In DNA, the CDR3 is TGTGCCAGTAATCACCGGGACAGGGGGCTTGTCTATGGCTACACCTTC.

This clonotype is medium-sized in the sample. The chain uses TRBV24-1 and TRBJ2-7, with 7 bases aligning to TRBD1. The CDR3 is 13 amino acids. The germline CDR1 and CDR2 sequences are KGHDR and SFDVKD. With V trimmed by 11 bases and J by 3 bases, 9 bases remained unmatched. The CDR3 DNA is TGTGCCAGTCTCAGAGGGGGCTGCTACGAGCAGTACTTC. Translated, it gives CASLRGGCYEQYF.

Worth noting for this clonotype: It is likely a read error: a sequence one base away is far more abundant. The rearrangement joins TRBV12-3 or TRBV12-4 to TRBJ2-3; either TRBD1 or TRBD2 may fit D (5 bases each). The CDR3 totals 13 residues. V was clipped by 4 bases and J by 0 bases, with 5 bases between them. This CDR3 reads CASSWDSTDTQYF. For the CDR3, the DNA is TGTGCCAGCAGTTGGGACAGCACAGATACGCAGTATTTT.

This clonotype was seen at least ten times. V and J are TRBV20-1 and TRBJ2-7, with 7 positions matching TRBD1. The CDR3 covers 13 residues. The germline V gene encodes CDR1 DFQATT and CDR2 SNEGSKA (reference sequence). J gave up 2 bases and V 3 bases, and 4 bases lay outside the gene matches. The DNA for the CDR3 is TGCAGTGCTAGGGGGGACAGCCCCTACGAGCAGTACTTC. The encoded protein is CSARGDSPYEQYF.

There are many counts of this clonotype. J is TRBJ1-2 and V is TRBV28; the D gene is possibly TRBD1 (5 bases). The V and J ends lost 3 bases and 6 bases respectively, with 11 bases between them. Germline CDR1 and CDR2: MDHEN and SYDVKM. This CDR3 comprises 13 residues. This CDR3 is CASSLGRRDGYTF. The CDR3 DNA reads TGTGCCAGCAGTTTGGGACGGCGGGATGGCTACACCTTC.

V gene TRBV19 combines with J gene TRBJ1-2; the D is unclear. Deletions cut 1 base from V and 3 bases from J, with 6 bases between. Germline-derived CDR1 and CDR2 are LNHDA and SQIVND (reference sequence). The CDR3 runs to 13 residues. For the CDR3, the DNA is TGTGCCAGTAGTATAGCCACAGACTATGGCTACACCTTC. It yields the protein CASSIATDYGYTF. The variable domain in full, completed from reference TRBV19 and TRBJ1-2, reads DGGITQSPKYLFRKEGQNVTLSCEQNLNHDAMYWYRQDPGQGLRLIYYSQIVNDFQKGDIAEGYSVSREKKESFPLTVTSAQKNPTAFYLCASSIATDYGYTFGSGTRLTVV.

This clonotype was counted many times. The V and J genes are TRBV11-3 and TRBJ2-1, with TRBD2 identical over 14 bases. The CDR3 is 17 amino acids. CDR1 and CDR2 from the germline V gene are SGHNT and YENEEA. Losses at the gene ends were 5 bases for V and 2 bases for J; bases not matched to a gene: 5. The CDR3 loop reads CASSPRTSGRTYNEQFF. Here the CDR3 DNA reads TGTGCCAGCAGCCCCCGGACTAGCGGGAGGACCTACAATGAGCAGTTCTTC.

This clonotype came up many times. This chain links TRBV20-1 with TRBJ1-5; TRBD1 is a possible D gene (6 bases). Germline V gives CDR1 DFQATT, CDR2 SNEGSKA (reference sequence). Trimming left V 1 base short and J 1 base short, with 17 bases between. The CDR3 sequence is 17 residues long. CDR3 region: CSARAGTGAVSNQPQHF. The CDR3 nucleotides are TGCAGTGCTAGAGCCGGGACGGGGGCGGTCAGCAATCAGCCCCAGCATTTT.

Comments on this clonotype: This sequence may be a read error, since a much larger clone differs from it by one base. This chain connects TRBV5-4 to TRBJ2-7; 12 nucleotides agree with TRBD2. The J segment lost 0 bases and the V segment lost 3 bases, leaving 4 bases of the junction unmatched. This CDR3 region has 16 residues. Per the germline V gene, CDR1 is SGHNT and CDR2 is YYREEE (reference sequence). The CDR3 spells CASSSGLAGSSYEQYF. DNA for the CDR3: TGTGCCAGCAGCTCGGGACTAGCGGGCAGCTCCTACGAGCAGTACTTC.